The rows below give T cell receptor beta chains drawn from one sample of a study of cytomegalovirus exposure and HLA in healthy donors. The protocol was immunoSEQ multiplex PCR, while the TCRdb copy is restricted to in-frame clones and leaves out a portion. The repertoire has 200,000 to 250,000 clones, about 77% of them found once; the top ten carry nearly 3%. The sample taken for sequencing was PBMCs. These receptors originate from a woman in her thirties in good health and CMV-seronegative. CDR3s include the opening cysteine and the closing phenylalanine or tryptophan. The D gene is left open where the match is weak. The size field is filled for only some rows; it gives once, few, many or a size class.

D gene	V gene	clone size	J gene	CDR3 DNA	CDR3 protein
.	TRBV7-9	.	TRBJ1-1	TGTTCCAGCAGCTACCGGACAGATGAAGCTTTCTTT	CSSSYRTDEAFF
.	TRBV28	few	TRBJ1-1	TGTGCCAGCAGTTCCTTGGACAGTGGCTACACTGAAGCTTTCTTT	CASSSLDSGYTEAFF
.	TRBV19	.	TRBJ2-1	TGTGCCAGTACCAATGCGGGCTCCTACAATGAGCAGTTCTTC	CASTNAGSYNEQFF
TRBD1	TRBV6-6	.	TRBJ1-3	TGTGCCAGCAGTTACTCGACAGGGATCACTGGAAACACCATATATTTT	CASSYSTGITGNTIYF
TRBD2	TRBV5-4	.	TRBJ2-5	TGTGCCAGCAGCTCGTCTAGCGGGTACCAAGAGACCCAGTACTTC	CASSSSSGYQETQYF
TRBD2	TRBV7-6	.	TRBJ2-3	TGTGCCAGCAGCCAACGGACTAGCGCTAGCACAGATACGCAGTATTTT	CASSQRTSASTDTQYF
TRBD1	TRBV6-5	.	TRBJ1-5	TGTGCCAGCAGCATCGACAGGGATCAGCCCCAGCATTTT	CASSIDRDQPQHF
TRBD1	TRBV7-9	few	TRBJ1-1	TGTGCCAGCAGCTTAACGGGACAGGCCAACACTGAAGCTTTCTTT	CASSLTGQANTEAFF
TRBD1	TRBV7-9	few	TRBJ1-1	TGTGCCAGCAGCTCCGTCCCGGGACAGGGGCAAGCTTTCTTT	CASSSVPGQGQAFF
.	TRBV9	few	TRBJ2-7	TGTGCCAGCAGCGCCTCGGGACACTACTCCTACGAGCAGTACTTC	CASSASGHYSYEQYF
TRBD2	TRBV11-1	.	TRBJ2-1	TGTGCCAGCAGCCCGAGGACTAGCGGTCTATACAATGAGCAGTTCTTC	CASSPRTSGLYNEQFF
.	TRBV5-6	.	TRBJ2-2	TGTGCCAGCAGCTTAATTGAGGGAGCCGGGGAGCTGTTTTTT	CASSLIEGAGELFF
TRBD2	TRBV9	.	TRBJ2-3	TGTGCCAGCCCGAAGAGCGGGAGATCGGATACGCAGTATTTT	CASPKSGRSDTQYF
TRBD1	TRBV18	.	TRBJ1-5	TGTGCCAGCTCACCGGCGGACAGGGCGAGCAATCAGCCCCAGCATTTT	CASSPADRASNQPQHF
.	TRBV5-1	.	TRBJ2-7	TGCGCCAGCAGCTTGACCCCTACCTCCGGAGGGGGCCTTCCCCACGAGCAGTACTTC	CASSLTPTSGGGLPHEQYF
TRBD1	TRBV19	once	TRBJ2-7	TGTGCCAGTAGTACCACAGGGGGGAGCTCCTACGAGCAGTACTTC	CASSTTGGSSYEQYF
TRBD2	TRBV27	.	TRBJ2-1	TGTGCCAGCAGTTTATTCCCTAGCGGAATGTACAATAATGAGCAGTTCTTC	CASSLFPSGMYNNEQFF
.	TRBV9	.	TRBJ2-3	TGTGCCAGCAGCGTAGCTGAGCGGAGCACAGATACGCAGTATTTT	CASSVAERSTDTQYF
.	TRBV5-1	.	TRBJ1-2	TGCGCCAGCAGCGTGGACAGACCCTATGGCTACACCTTC	CASSVDRPYGYTF
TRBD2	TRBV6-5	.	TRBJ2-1	TGTGCCAGCAGATTTTCTAGCGGGTCCTACAATGAGCAGTTCTTC	CASRFSSGSYNEQFF
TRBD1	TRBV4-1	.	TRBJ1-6	TGCGCCAGCAGCCAAGCCCAGGACAGGCGGGACTCACCCCTCCACTTT	CASSQAQDRRDSPLHF
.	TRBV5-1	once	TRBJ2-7	TGCGCCAGCAGTCCTCGGGGGGCATCCTACGAGCAGTACTTC	CASSPRGASYEQYF
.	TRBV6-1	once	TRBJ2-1	TGTGCCAGCAGTGTACAGGGGGGGAATGAGCAGTTCTTC	CASSVQGGNEQFF
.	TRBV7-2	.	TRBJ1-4	TGTGCCAGCAGCCTGGGGGCCCGAAATGAAAAACTGTTTTTT	CASSLGARNEKLFF
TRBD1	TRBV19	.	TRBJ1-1	TGTGCCAGTAGTACCCGACAGGGCCGAACTGAAGCTTTCTTT	CASSTRQGRTEAFF
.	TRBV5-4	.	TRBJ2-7	TGTGCCAGCAGCTTGGCAGGCTCCTACGAGCAGTACTTC	CASSLAGSYEQYF
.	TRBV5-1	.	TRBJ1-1	TGCGCCAGCAGCATAATACCACAGGGCCTGAACACTGAAGCTTTCTTT	CASSIIPQGLNTEAFF
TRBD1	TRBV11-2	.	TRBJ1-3	TGTGCCAGCAGCAACGACAGGGCTGGAAACACCATATATTTT	CASSNDRAGNTIYF
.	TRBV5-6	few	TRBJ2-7	TGTGCCAGCAGCTTCGGCCCCGGGGAGCAGTACTTC	CASSFGPGEQYF
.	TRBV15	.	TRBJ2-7	TGTGCCACGTCAGCCGGGGTTCTAACCTACGAGCAGTACTTC	CATSAGVLTYEQYF
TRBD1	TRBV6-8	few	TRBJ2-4	TGTGCCAGCAGGCACAGGGGGCGATCGACGGGAAACATTCAGTACTTC	CASRHRGRSTGNIQYF
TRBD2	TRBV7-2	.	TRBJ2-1	TGTGCCAGCAGCGATCTAGCGGGAGGGTATGAGCAGTTCTTC	CASSDLAGGYEQFF
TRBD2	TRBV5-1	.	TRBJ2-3	TGCGCCAGCAGCTTGGGTAGTAGCGGGATCCTCGCAGATACGCAGTATTTT	CASSLGSSGILADTQYF
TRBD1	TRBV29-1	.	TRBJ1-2	TGCAGCGTTGGAACAGCAGGGGGCCAAAACTATGGCTACACCTTC	CSVGTAGGQNYGYTF
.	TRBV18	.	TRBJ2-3	TGTGCCAGCTCACCATCCGGGGGTAGGGGCACAGATACGCAGTATTTT	CASSPSGGRGTDTQYF